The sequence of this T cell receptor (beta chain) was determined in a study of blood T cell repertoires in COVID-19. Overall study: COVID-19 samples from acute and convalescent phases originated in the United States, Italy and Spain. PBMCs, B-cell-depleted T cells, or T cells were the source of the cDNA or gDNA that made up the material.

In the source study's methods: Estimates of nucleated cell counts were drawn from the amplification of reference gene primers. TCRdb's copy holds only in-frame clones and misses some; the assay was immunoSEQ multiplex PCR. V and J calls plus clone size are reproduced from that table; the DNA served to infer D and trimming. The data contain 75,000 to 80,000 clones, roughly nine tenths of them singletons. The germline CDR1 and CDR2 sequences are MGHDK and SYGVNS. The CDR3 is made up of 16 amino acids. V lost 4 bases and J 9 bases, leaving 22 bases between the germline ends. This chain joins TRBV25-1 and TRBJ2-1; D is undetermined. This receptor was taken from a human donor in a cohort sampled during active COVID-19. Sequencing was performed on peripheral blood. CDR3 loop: CASSAPLGSGLAEQFF. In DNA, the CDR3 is TGTGCCAGCAGTGCCCCCCTGGGTTCGGGTTTGGCTGAGCAGTTCTTC. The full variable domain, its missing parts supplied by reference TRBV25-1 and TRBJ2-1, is EADIYQTPRYLVIGTGKKITLECSQTMGHDKMYWYQQDPGMELHLIHYSYGVNSTEKGDLSSESTVSRIRTEHFPLTLESARPSHTSQYLCASSAPLGSGLAEQFFGPGTRLTVL.